The 32 T cell receptor beta chains presented below share a single source sample, sequenced in a study of CD8 T cells in Susac syndrome. Reverse transcription used roughly 0.5 to 1 ug RNA and random hexamers. MiXCR was run by TCRdb on the immunoSEQ multiplex PCR reads, yielding one entry per CDR3 protein. In the table there are about 190,000 distinct CDR3 sequences, approximately 95% of which are singletons. The sample was CD8+ T cells from PBMCs. The receptor set was obtained from a human donor with Susac syndrome.

The J gene is TRBJ2-2, the V gene TRBV24-1; the D is unclear. The CDR3 is 12 residues long. Germline values: CDR1 KGHDR, CDR2 SFDVKD. V was shortened by 4 bases and J by 6 bases, with 5 bases between the two germline ends. DNA for the CDR3: TGTGCCACCAGTGACCGATCCGGGGAGCTGTTTTTT. Its translation is CATSDRSGELFF.

As DNA, the CDR3 is TGTGCCAGCAGTGACGGCAATTTCTATGGCTACACCTTC. This translates into CASSDGNFYGYTF. V gene TRBV6-1 combines with J gene TRBJ1-2; D is undetermined. Trimming pared 3 bases from V and 4 bases from J, leaving 9 bases between. The CDR3 spans 13 residues. Germline V gene lookup returns CDR1 MNHNS and CDR2 SASEGT.

CDR3 coding DNA: TGTGCCAGCAGTTTGGGGACTGTGCGGGAACCCTACCCGCGGTCCTACAATGAGCAGTTCTTC. Protein sequence: CASSLGTVREPYPRSYNEQFF. This chain uses TRBV12-3 or TRBV12-4 with TRBJ2-1, with D maybe TRBD2 (6 bases). This CDR3 region has 21 residues. V lost 3 bases to trimming and J lost 1 base, with 28 bases between them.

This sequence joins TRBV5-1 and TRBJ2-5; a possible D gene is TRBD1 (6 bases). Trimming removed 4 bases at V and 3 bases at J, with 10 bases between. In germline, CDR1 is SGHRS, CDR2 YFSETQ. The CDR3 has 13 residues. Written as DNA, the CDR3 is TGCGCCAGCAGCGGGCCAGGGGAAGAGACCCAGTACTTC. Translating it yields CASSGPGEETQYF.

The rearrangement joins TRBV27 to TRBJ1-2, with D unresolved. CDR1 MNHEY and CDR2 SMNVEV come from the germline V gene (reference sequence). The CDR3 runs to 12 residues. Trimming shortened V by 4 bases and J by 2 bases, and 5 bases separated the two germline ends. The CDR3 DNA follows: TGTGCCAGCAGTTCAGACAACTATGGCTACACCTTC. It encodes CASSSDNYGYTF.

The chain links TRBV5-5 to TRBJ2-5; D is undetermined. The germline V gene has CDR1 SGHKS and CDR2 YYEKEE (reference sequence). Trimming stripped 4 bases from V and 1 base from J, with 5 bases between. The CDR3 spans 12 residues. In DNA, the CDR3 is TGTGCCAGCAGCCAGATCCAAGAGACCCAGTACTTC. It codes for CASSQIQETQYF.

This sequence joins TRBV15 and TRBJ2-4; 9 nucleotides agree with TRBD2. The CDR3 is 19 amino acids. Germline lookup yields CDR1 LNHNV and CDR2 YYDKDF (reference sequence). The V and J ends lost 0 bases and 3 bases, in that order; junction bases with no gene match: 12. The CDR3 loop is CATSREVAGVPRSKNIQYF. For the CDR3, the DNA is TGTGCCACCAGCAGAGAAGTAGCGGGGGTACCGAGGAGCAAAAACATTCAGTACTTC.

This clonotype came up once. The chain combines TRBV6-5 with TRBJ2-3, with D maybe TRBD2 (5 bases). The CDR3 contains 15 residues. The germline V gene encodes CDR1 MNHEY and CDR2 SVGAGI. With 6 bases removed from V and 4 bases from J, the gap between germline ends came to 17 bases. The CDR3 is CASRRISAPPDTQYF. CDR3 nucleotides: TGTGCCAGCAGGCGCATTAGCGCCCCCCCAGATACGCAGTATTTT.

The chain couples TRBV5-6 to TRBJ2-2; 9 bases align to TRBD1. CDR1 and CDR2 (germline): SGHDT, YYEEEE. With V trimmed by 1 base and J by 7 bases, 2 bases remained unmatched. There are 14 residues in the CDR3. In nucleotides, the CDR3 is TGTGCCAGCAGCTTGACAGGGGGCTACGGGGAGCTGTTTTTT. Translated: CASSLTGGYGELFF.

This clonotype was recorded only once. The chain couples TRBV27 to TRBJ2-7, with TRBD1 matching over 7 bases. The J segment lost 2 bases and the V segment lost 5 bases, leaving 12 bases of the junction unmatched. The CDR3 runs 16 residues. CDR1 MNHEY and CDR2 SMNVEV come from the germline V gene (reference sequence). Written as DNA, the CDR3 is TGTGCCAGCAGTGCCCGACAGGGTAGTCAGACCTACGAGCAGTACTTC. As protein: CASSARQGSQTYEQYF.

The V call is TRBV2, the J call TRBJ2-5; D is unresolved. The V gene lost 2 bases and the J gene lost 5 bases, with 12 bases spanning the gap. The CDR3 contains 14 residues. From germline, CDR1 is SNHLY and CDR2 FYNNEI. The CDR3, as DNA: TGTGCCAGCAGTGAAAGTGGCCGTGGCGAGACCCAGTACTTC. Its translation is CASSESGRGETQYF.

This clonotype was seen a single time. The V gene is TRBV7-6, the J gene TRBJ2-2, with D tentatively TRBD2 (7 bases). The length of the CDR3 is 13 residues. V lost 8 bases, J lost 6 bases, and 13 bases lay in between. Per the germline V gene, CDR1 is SGHVS and CDR2 is FNYEAQ. CDR3 bases: TGTGCCAGCGGGGGGGCTCTCGCCGGGGAGCTGTTTTTT. The encoded protein is CASGGALAGELFF.

The chain links TRBV6-1 to TRBJ2-6; D may correspond to TRBD1 or TRBD2 (5 bases each). The CDR3 contains 16 residues. Germline V gene lookup returns CDR1 MNHNS and CDR2 SASEGT. V lost 6 bases and J lost 4, with 16 bases in between. For the CDR3, the DNA is TGTGCCAGCAGCTCCGGCGTGGGGACCGGGGCCAACGTCCTGACTTTC. Its translation: CASSSGVGTGANVLTF.

V and J are TRBV21-1 and TRBJ2-3; the table's D call of TRBD1 was not tested on the DNA. TRBV21-1 is assigned pseudogene status. This CDR3 contains 15 residues. CDR3 sequence reads: CASEIAGGQSDTQYF. CDR3 sequence (DNA): TGTGCCAGCGAGATAGCGGGGGGCCAGTCGGATACGCAGTATTTT.

The chain recombines TRBV25-1 with TRBJ1-2; weak D call: TRBD1 (6 bases). Germline-derived CDR1 and CDR2 are MGHDK and SYGVNS. The germline V and J ends were trimmed by 1 base and 4 bases, with 13 bases remaining between them. The CDR3 is 15 residues long. The CDR3 spells CASSESGLQGYGYTF. The CDR3 DNA sequence: TGTGCCAGCAGTGAATCTGGTCTACAGGGCTATGGCTACACCTTC.

This clonotype was seen once. The chain joins TRBV13 to TRBJ1-4, with a weak D call TRBD1 (6 bases). Germline V CDR1 and CDR2: PRHDT, FYEKMQ (reference sequence). V was pared by 4 bases and J by 4 bases, with 10 bases between. The CDR3 covers 14 residues. DNA for the CDR3: TGTGCCAGCAGCTCAGGACAGATTAATGAAAAACTGTTTTTT. Protein sequence: CASSSGQINEKLFF.

This chain connects TRBV12-3 or TRBV12-4 to TRBJ2-7; 11 bases match TRBD1. The CDR3 length is 15 residues. V dropped 6 bases and J dropped 2; count of bases not matched to a gene: 6. The CDR3 DNA sequence: TGTGCCAGCAGCCCCGGGACAGGGGGAACCTACGAGCAGTACTTC. Translated: CASSPGTGGTYEQYF.

The rearrangement uses TRBV6-6 and TRBJ2-7; weak D call: TRBD2 (6 bases). This CDR3 has 12 residues. Trimming removed 2 bases from V and 7 bases from J, with 9 bases in between. Germline CDR1 is MNHNY and CDR2 is SVGAGI (reference sequence). This CDR3 reads CASSYEGREQYF. DNA for the CDR3: TGTGCCAGCAGTTACGAAGGGAGGGAGCAGTACTTC.

The rearrangement uses TRBV5-4 and TRBJ1-1; 9 nucleotides match TRBD1. The germline gives CDR1 SGHNT, CDR2 YYREEE (reference sequence). V lost 6 bases to trimming and J lost 3 bases; unmatched junction nucleotides: 6. The CDR3 spans 14 residues. CDR3 DNA sequence: TGTGCCAGCAAACTGGACAGGGGACACACTGAAGCTTTCTTT. It codes for CASKLDRGHTEAFF. The full variable domain, rest sourced from reference TRBV5-4 and TRBJ1-1, is ETGVTQSPTHLIKTRGQQVTLRCSSQSGHNTVSWYQQALGQGPQFIFQYYREEENGRGNFPPRFSGLQFPNYSSELNVNALELDDSALYLCASKLDRGHTEAFFGQGTRLTVV.

This clonotype was counted once. CDR3 in amino acids: CASSPGVRTEAFF. As DNA, the CDR3 is TGTGCCAGCAGTCCGGGAGTGAGGACTGAAGCTTTCTTT. The rearrangement links TRBV12-3 or TRBV12-4 to TRBJ1-1; D remains ambiguous. V lost 5 bases and J lost 5, with 12 bases in between. The CDR3 runs 13 residues.

This clonotype was seen a single time. This rearrangement joins TRBV29-1 to TRBJ1-2; 10 bases match TRBD1. Germline V gene sequence: CDR1 SQVTM, CDR2 ANQGSEA. The CDR3 covers 17 residues. The junction had 9 bases not matched to a gene; V was cut back by 1 base and J by 1 base. As DNA, the CDR3 is TGCAGCGTTGAAGGACGCAGCGGACAGGGGGTTAACTATGGCTACACCTTC. Protein: CSVEGRSGQGVNYGYTF.

V is TRBV5-8 and J is TRBJ2-3; unclear D gene. This CDR3 is 15 amino acids long. Per germline, CDR1 SGHTS and CDR2 YDEGEE. V lost 0 bases to trimming and J lost 3 bases, with 11 bases between them. CDR3: CASSLGQPETDTQYF. As DNA, the CDR3 is TGTGCCAGCAGCTTGGGGCAGCCTGAAACAGATACGCAGTATTTT.

The genes are TRBV2 and TRBJ2-3, with TRBD2 identical over 8 bases. The CDR3 has 16 residues. V was pared by 4 bases and J by 5 bases, with 11 bases of the junction left unmatched. CDR1 is SNHLY, CDR2 FYNNEI, per germline. CDR3 nucleotides: TGTGCCAGCAGTGCATGGCTAGCGGGCCGCCAAGATACGCAGTATTTT. Protein product: CASSAWLAGRQDTQYF.

The J gene is TRBJ2-7, the V gene TRBV3-1; TRBD2 matches at 7 bases. The CDR3 consists of 15 residues. V dropped 4 bases and J dropped 0; count of bases not matched to a gene: 6. Per germline, CDR1 LGHDT and CDR2 YNNKEL (reference sequence). CDR3 residues: CASSPRDYSSYEQYF. The CDR3, as DNA: TGTGCCAGCAGCCCCCGGGACTACTCCTCCTACGAGCAGTACTTC.

This chain uses TRBV7-2 with TRBJ2-3; 12 bases line up with TRBD2. V trimming: 0 bases; J trimming: 4 bases; junction bases outside the gene matches: 8. This CDR3 has 18 amino acids. CDR1 SGHTA and CDR2 FQGNSA come from the germline V gene. The CDR3 is CASSLALRLAGVADTQYF. CDR3 bases: TGTGCCAGCAGCTTAGCTCTACGACTAGCGGGAGTGGCAGATACGCAGTATTTT. Filled out from reference TRBV7-2 and TRBJ2-3, the complete variable domain reads GAGVSQSPSNKVTEKGKDVELRCDPISGHTALYWYRQSLGQGLEFLIYFQGNSAPDKSGLPSDRFSAERTGGSVSTLTIQRTQQEDSAVYLCASSLALRLAGVADTQYFGPGTRLTVL.

J is TRBJ2-7 and V is TRBV2, with D possibly being TRBD1 (5 bases). V gave up 6 bases and J gave up 6 bases, with 12 bases separating them. CDR1 is SNHLY and CDR2 is FYNNEI in the germline V gene. This CDR3 is built from 12 residues. CDR3 in amino acids: CASSLTRVEQYF. For the CDR3, the DNA is TGTGCCAGCAGCCTTACCAGGGTCGAGCAGTACTTC.

The chain combines TRBV4-1 with TRBJ2-5; 8 nucleotides line up with TRBD2. The CDR3 is 17 amino acids. Germline V gene lookup returns CDR1 MGHRA and CDR2 YSYEKL. V gave up 5 bases and J gave up 0 bases; unmatched junction bases: 11. For the CDR3, the DNA is TGCGCCAGCAGCGGGGCGGGGGGCTTACCGTACCAAGAGACCCAGTACTTC. It codes for CASSGAGGLPYQETQYF.

This chain connects TRBV9 to TRBJ2-3, with D perhaps matching TRBD1 (5 bases). The CDR3 has 15 amino acids. V dropped 1 base and J dropped 6 bases, with 15 bases sitting between them. CDR1 is SGDLS, CDR2 YYNGEE, per germline. In DNA form, the CDR3 reads TGTGCCAGCAGCGTACACTTCCAGGGCCGCGATACGCAGTATTTT. Its protein is CASSVHFQGRDTQYF.

DNA of the CDR3: TGTGCCAGCAGCAAAACTGTGGCAGGGGGCGACGAGCAGTACTTC. Residues: CASSKTVAGGDEQYF. The genes are TRBV5-6 and TRBJ2-7; 8 positions agree with TRBD1. The CDR3 loop spans 15 amino acids. CDR1 and CDR2 from the germline V gene are SGHDT and YYEEEE. V lost 4 bases, J lost 5 bases, and 11 bases stayed unmatched.

The V call is TRBV12-3 or TRBV12-4, the J call TRBJ2-7; no reliable D call. This CDR3 is built from 16 residues. V was cut by 6 bases and J by 1 base, with 19 bases left in between. CDR3 DNA: TGTGCCAGCAGCCCCCCTACAGTGGCCTTTTCCTACGAGCAGTACTTC. Translation: CASSPPTVAFSYEQYF.

The chain couples TRBV6-2 or TRBV6-3 to TRBJ2-3; D may be TRBD1 or TRBD2 (5 bases each). V lost 2 bases to trimming and J lost 5 bases, with 23 bases between them. Germline V gene data show CDR1 as MNHEY and CDR2 as SVGEGT. The length of the CDR3 is 18 residues. CDR3 sequence: CASSYPSTVLVREDTQYF. The CDR3 coding sequence is TGTGCCAGCAGTTACCCCTCGACAGTACTAGTGAGAGAAGATACGCAGTATTTT.

This chain connects TRBV24-1 to TRBJ1-2; TRBD1 aligns across 7 bases. CDR1 is KGHDR and CDR2 is SFDVKD in the germline V gene. J lost 3 bases, V lost 5 bases, and 8 bases had no gene match. CDR3 length: 15 amino acids. CDR3 nucleotide sequence: TGTGCCACCAGTGGGGATACAGGGGTCGACTATGGCTACACCTTC. It translates to CATSGDTGVDYGYTF.